This is a list of T cell receptor beta chains from one sample in a study of OX40 agonist ivuxolimab in advanced cancers. This table comes from immunoSEQ multiplex PCR, and its TCRdb copy is limited to in-frame clones, with some not included. The data contain tens of thousands of clones, 85% to 90% of them singletons. The sample was CD4+ or CD8+ T cells sorted from blood, taken in a trial of the OX40 agonist ivuxolimab. Receptor source: an adult with an advanced solid tumor such as melanoma, head and neck, liver or kidney cancer. The conserved cysteine and the conserved F or W are not part of the CDR3 here. Each record gives: V gene, CDR3 protein.

V: TRBV6-1
CDR3: ASSEYRGSNQPQH

V: TRBV13
CDR3: ASSLISIGGDTQY

V: TRBV7-9
CDR3: ASSAQGQGAYEQY

V: TRBV19
CDR3: ASSMDRGLNTEAF

V: TRBV27
CDR3: AVRGAGGNQPQH

V: TRBV28
CDR3: ASSAVGTQDVQPQH

V: TRBV6-4
CDR3: ASSAAKSSYNEQF

V: TRBV11-2
CDR3: ASIGRAQSDTQY

V: TRBV27
CDR3: ASSFAGAAGDEQF

V: TRBV10-3
CDR3: AIGVSSSGNTIY

V: TRBV7-2
CDR3: ASSEPGYRETQY

V: TRBV2
CDR3: ASRDYTGIEGYT

V: TRBV27
CDR3: ASSFYGNTGELF

V: TRBV9
CDR3: ASSAETGHLGETQY

V: TRBV7-9
CDR3: ASSAEVRDRETQY

V: TRBV5-1
CDR3: ASSLAQGVLQFYEQY

V: TRBV27
CDR3: ASSYRTGELF

V: TRBV6-1
CDR3: ATNYGDSEPQH

V: TRBV9
CDR3: ASSVDRDHEQY

V: TRBV7-3
CDR3: ASSSPGAGGETQY

V: TRBV27
CDR3: ASRLAGGYNEQF

V: TRBV4-1
CDR3: ASSQGLDRPYEQY

V: TRBV5-1
CDR3: ASSFRPGEGQGEKLF

V: TRBV7-9
CDR3: ASSFPSGKGHEQY

V: TRBV2
CDR3: ASRVSGQGDTEAF

V: TRBV6-5
CDR3: ASSYSIGTNYGYT

V: TRBV2
CDR3: ASNRGGTNEKLF

V: TRBV7-9
CDR3: ASSPQRLWSPLH

V: TRBV9
CDR3: ASSPHRTQQSPLH

V: TRBV7-9
CDR3: ASSLVFGFGGEKLF

V: TRBV28
CDR3: ASTLRGGPNTEAF

V: TRBV27
CDR3: ASSPQGGEQF

V: TRBV7-9
CDR3: ASSFGTYSNQPQH

V: TRBV6-6
CDR3: ASSSAAGGYTGELF

V: TRBV19
CDR3: ASSIDGQGARYNEQF

V: TRBV7-9
CDR3: ASRPGTSPEQF

V: TRBV28
CDR3: ASSLWGGYGYT

V: TRBV2
CDR3: ASSGNVNTEAF

V: TRBV29-1
CDR3: SVLGQGTEAF

V: TRBV18
CDR3: ASSPTEVYNEAF

V: TRBV7-8
CDR3: ASNRRGDTQY

V: TRBV28
CDR3: ASSLWTHGAYEQY

V: TRBV6-1
CDR3: ASSVTGTAYTYEQY

V: TRBV7-9
CDR3: ASNPSGGGELF

V: TRBV9
CDR3: ASSAGQETQY

V: TRBV9
CDR3: ASSVFGGPSTDTQY

V: TRBV5-4
CDR3: ASSLASSYEQY

V: TRBV4-1
CDR3: ASSQHPTGGGPTNEKLF

V: TRBV5-1
CDR3: ASSLDLAVSYEQY

V: TRBV27
CDR3: ASSLLTGATDTQY

V: TRBV7-8
CDR3: ASSSSLQPQH

V: TRBV6-4
CDR3: ASSESSGRGRNNEQF